The next 21 T cell receptor beta chains were all read from a single sample in a study of identical twins. Each CDR3 protein gets one entry after TCRdb re-called the 5' RACE reads with MiXCR. The table lists about 690,000 distinct CDR3 sequences, roughly 20% of them singletons. These records were also assigned to another study, of T cells expressing NK-cell markers.

Sequences were obtained from PBMCs. These receptors were taken from a woman between 18 and 29 years old in good health.

The sample holds a few counts of this clonotype. V gene TRBV5-6 combines with J gene TRBJ2-1; tentative D call: TRBD2 (6 bases). The V end was cut by 0 bases, the J end by 9 bases, with 10 bases between. This CDR3 comprises 13 residues. CDR1 is SGHDT and CDR2 is YYEEEE in the germline V gene. This CDR3 reads CASSLGPGAEQFF. In nucleotides, the CDR3 is TGTGCCAGCAGCTTGGGGCCGGGAGCTGAGCAGTTCTTC.

The rearrangement joins TRBV20-1 to TRBJ1-2; no clear D. The CDR3 length is 14 residues. The ends were cut back, 3 bases at V and 3 bases at J, with 14 bases in the middle. Germline CDR1 is DFQATT and CDR2 is SNEGSKA (reference sequence). CDR3 nucleotides: TGCAGTGCTAGGGACCCCAAGGGCTACTATGGCTACACCTTC. Translation: CSARDPKGYYGYTF.

This chain uses TRBV20-1 with TRBJ2-5, with D maybe TRBD2 (6 bases). The ends were cut back, 6 bases at V and 7 bases at J, with 24 bases in the middle. The CDR3 runs 15 residues. Germline-derived CDR1 and CDR2 are DFQATT and SNEGSKA (reference sequence). DNA for the CDR3: TGCAGTGCGGAACGGGACTTTTTTTTTGGGGGGACCCAGTACTTC. This translates into CSAERDFFFGGTQYF.

This chain links TRBV12-3 or TRBV12-4 with TRBJ1-6, with D perhaps matching TRBD1 (5 bases). V was pared by 8 bases and J by 15 bases, with 14 bases between. The length of the CDR3 is 11 residues. The CDR3 coding sequence is TGTGCCAGCGGGGGACGAGTTGGCCTCCACTTT. It yields the protein CASGGRVGLHF.

V is TRBV21-1 and J is TRBJ1-1; the table's D call, TRBD1, was not checked against the DNA. TRBV21-1 is reported as a pseudogene. This CDR3 has 17 residues. The CDR3 loop reads CASSKGREGIGNTEAFF. The CDR3 coding sequence is TGTGCCAGCAGCAAAGGAAGGGAAGGGATAGGGAACACTGAAGCTTTCTTT.

This clonotype was found many times. V is TRBV7-2 and J is TRBJ1-1, with a weak D call TRBD1 (5 bases). The CDR3 sequence is 13 residues long. Deletions cut 3 bases from V and 4 bases from J, with 9 bases between. Germline V CDR1 and CDR2: SGHTA, FQGNSA. For the CDR3, the DNA is TGTGCCAGCAGCTTTTCCAGGGCCACTGAAGCTTTCTTT. Its translation: CASSFSRATEAFF.

At least ten counts were recorded for this clonotype. The gene calls are TRBV5-1 and TRBJ2-1; 7 nucleotides match TRBD2. The CDR3 has 15 residues. Germline V gene lookup returns CDR1 SGHRS and CDR2 YFSETQ. The trim removed 2 bases at V and 3 bases at J, leaving 5 bases unmatched. CDR3 coding DNA: TGCGCCAGCAGCTTCGGGCTAGCGGACTACAATGAGCAGTTCTTC. Amino acids: CASSFGLADYNEQFF.

The chain uses TRBV21-1 and TRBJ2-7. TRBV21-1 is flagged as a pseudogene. The CDR3 spans 15 residues. The CDR3 loop is CASSKAALLGYEQYF. The DNA of the CDR3 is TGTGCCAGCAGCAAAGCAGCGCTGTTAGGCTACGAGCAGTACTTC.

This clonotype has at least ten counts. The chain is built from TRBV4-1 and TRBJ2-1, with 9 bases lining up with TRBD2. The CDR3 spans 15 residues. From germline, CDR1 is MGHRA and CDR2 YSYEKL. V lost 1 base to trimming and J lost 9 bases; unmatched junction nucleotides: 7. The CDR3 reads CASSQALAGSAEQFF. Written as DNA, the CDR3 is TGCGCCAGCAGCCAAGCCCTAGCGGGATCGGCTGAGCAGTTCTTC.

The rearrangement links TRBV2 to TRBJ1-5; no clear D gene. In germline, CDR1 is SNHLY, CDR2 FYNNEI. V was pared by 6 bases and J by 9 bases, with 9 bases between. This CDR3 comprises 11 residues. The CDR3 nucleotides are TGTGCCAGCAGGAGGTTGTGGCCCCAGCATTTT. It yields the protein CASRRLWPQHF. Together with reference TRBV2 and TRBJ1-5, the CDR3 gives the full variable domain: EPEVTQTPSHQVTQMGQEVILRCVPISNHLYFYWYRQILGQKVEFLVSFYNNEISEKSEIFDDQFSVERPDGSNFTLKIRSTKLEDSAMYFCASRRLWPQHFGDGTRLSIL.

This clonotype was counted at least ten times. The chain uses TRBV29-1 and TRBJ1-1; D call uncertain. The CDR3 is made up of 13 amino acids. V lost 4 bases to trimming and J lost 0 bases, with 9 bases between them. CDR1 is SQVTM, CDR2 ANQGSEA, per germline. Here the CDR3 reads CSVVEQVNTEAFF. CDR3 sequence (DNA): TGCAGCGTTGTCGAGCAGGTGAACACTGAAGCTTTCTTT.

About this clonotype: One base away lies a much larger clone, so this may be a sequencing read error. This rearrangement joins TRBV3-1 to TRBJ2-1; 8 bases line up with TRBD1. There are 15 residues in the CDR3. Germline V gene lookup returns CDR1 LGHDT and CDR2 YNNKEL (reference sequence). V lost 1 base, J lost 7 bases, and 6 bases stayed unmatched. CDR3 amino acids: CASSQVCTGGNEQFF. In DNA, the CDR3 is TGTGCCAGCAGCCAAGTTTGCACAGGGGGAAATGAGCAGTTCTTC.

The chain joins TRBV18 to TRBJ2-7; D unclear. The CDR3 covers 15 residues. The V gene lost 1 base and the J gene lost 3 bases, with 13 bases spanning the gap. Germline V gene lookup returns CDR1 KGHSH and CDR2 LQKENI. The CDR3 loop reads CASSPRIGSRYEQYF. In nucleotides, the CDR3 is TGTGCCAGCTCACCACGAATCGGTAGCCGCTACGAGCAGTACTTC.

The chain uses TRBV12-3 or TRBV12-4 and TRBJ1-2; D is perhaps TRBD1 (5 bases). Trimming took off 8 bases at V and 0 bases at J, with 13 bases between the two ends. The CDR3 totals 14 residues. In nucleotides, the CDR3 is TGTGCCAGCTCGCGAAGGGGTTCTAACTATGGCTACACCTTC. It yields the protein CASSRRGSNYGYTF.

This clonotype showed up just a few times. The chain joins TRBV12-3 or TRBV12-4 to TRBJ2-7, with a possible D match to TRBD1 (7 bases). V was shortened by 7 bases and J by 4 bases, with 17 bases between the two germline ends. The CDR3 length is 14 residues. Here the CDR3 DNA reads TGTGCCAGCAATCAGGGGGGAACGGGGTACGAGCAGTACTTC. As protein: CASNQGGTGYEQYF.

The table lists this clonotype with a few counts. The chain uses TRBV6-1 and TRBJ2-7; no definite D call. The germline V gene has CDR1 MNHNS and CDR2 SASEGT. The ends were cut back, 6 bases at V and 7 bases at J, with 19 bases in the middle. There are 14 residues in the CDR3. The CDR3 nucleotides read TGTGCCAGCAGAGCGTCAGGCTGGGTCAATGAGCAGTACTTC. Amino acid sequence: CASRASGWVNEQYF.

The CDR3 is CASSLGGRGADTEAFF. DNA of the CDR3: TGTGCCAGCAGTTTAGGGGGTAGGGGGGCTGATACTGAAGCTTTCTTT. The V call is TRBV12-3 or TRBV12-4, the J call TRBJ1-1; D possibly corresponds to TRBD1 (6 bases). V was clipped by 1 base and J by 5 bases, with 17 bases between them. The CDR3 sequence is 16 residues long.

This clonotype showed up many times. The V and J genes are TRBV7-9 and TRBJ2-7, with D unclear. The ends were cut back, 4 bases at V and 3 bases at J, with 7 bases in the middle. Germline V gene lookup returns CDR1 SEHNR and CDR2 FQNEAQ (reference sequence). This CDR3 contains 12 residues. CDR3 loop: CASSSGRYEQYF. In DNA form, the CDR3 reads TGTGCCAGCAGCTCGGGCCGCTACGAGCAGTACTTC.

This clonotype was observed a handful of times. V gene TRBV5-1 combines with J gene TRBJ2-1; D assignment may be TRBD1 or TRBD2 (5 bases each). The V end was cut by 6 bases, the J end by 6 bases, with 16 bases between. This CDR3 region has 14 residues. The germline CDR1 and CDR2 sequences are SGHRS and YFSETQ. The CDR3 is CASMRTGGGNEQFF. In DNA, the CDR3 is TGCGCCAGCATGCGGACGGGTGGGGGCAATGAGCAGTTCTTC.

This clonotype was seen a few times. The V call is TRBV5-1, the J call TRBJ1-6, with TRBD1 identical over 9 bases. The CDR3 runs 15 residues. The J segment lost 10 bases and the V segment lost 4 bases, leaving 9 bases of the junction unmatched. CDR1 and CDR2 (germline): SGHRS, YFSETQ. In nucleotides, the CDR3 is TGCGCCAGCAGCGCAACGGGACAGGGTGTATCACCCCTCCACTTT. Its translation: CASSATGQGVSPLHF.

Ten or more counts support this clonotype. V is TRBV12-3 or TRBV12-4 and J is TRBJ2-1; D not resolved. The CDR3 covers 14 residues. The V end was cut by 5 bases, the J end by 7 bases, with 15 bases between. CDR3 sequence (DNA): TGTGCCAGCAGTCCCCTCGATCCTAGAAATGAGCAGTTCTTC. This encodes CASSPLDPRNEQFF.